The 23 T cell receptor beta chains below come from one sample, sequenced in a study of cytomegalovirus exposure and HLA in healthy donors. PCR primers comprised 60 Vbeta and 13 Jbeta primers. Generated by immunoSEQ multiplex PCR, the TCRdb table keeps only in-frame clones and is missing some. The sample holds about 200,000 clones, around 87% seen once. Sequencing was done on a sample of PBMCs. The receptors originated from a man aged 30 to 45 in good health and CMV-seronegative.

The chain recombines TRBV4-3 with TRBJ1-4; unclear D gene. Germline V CDR1 and CDR2: LGHNA, YSLEER. The CDR3 loop spans 16 amino acids. V lost 3 bases and J 5 bases, leaving 16 bases between the germline ends. The CDR3 loop is CASSQEYEGGNEKLFF. The CDR3 DNA is TGCGCCAGCAGCCAGGAATACGAGGGAGGGAATGAAAAACTGTTTTTT.

The chain employs TRBV10-1 and TRBJ2-2; a possible D gene is TRBD2 (6 bases). The germline gives CDR1 WNHNN, CDR2 SYGVQD (reference sequence). The CDR3 covers 18 residues. With 3 bases removed from V and 1 base from J, the gap between germline ends came to 18 bases. In DNA, the CDR3 is TGCGCCAGCAGTGACGAAAGGGGAGGCGGACGGAACACCGGGGAGCTGTTTTTT. Its protein product is CASSDERGGGRNTGELFF.

This sequence joins TRBV11-2 and TRBJ1-6; 7 bases line up with TRBD1. V was clipped by 4 bases and J by 8 bases; unmatched bases: 8. Germline assignment: CDR1 SGHAT and CDR2 FQNNGV. This CDR3 is built from 15 residues. The CDR3 DNA is TGTGCCAGCAGCTCCCGGGACAGTAATTATTCACCCCTCCACTTT. Translation: CASSSRDSNYSPLHF.

V and J are TRBV5-1 and TRBJ2-7; 10 bases fit TRBD1. Per germline, CDR1 SGHRS and CDR2 YFSETQ. V lost 2 bases to trimming and J lost 6 bases; unmatched junction nucleotides: 8. CDR3 length: 15 residues. The CDR3: CASSLVGTGEIEQYF. The DNA for the CDR3 is TGCGCCAGCAGCTTAGTGGGGACAGGGGAGATCGAGCAGTACTTC.

Remarks on this clone: Other nucleotide sequences in the sample specify the same CDR3. The chain combines TRBV9 with TRBJ1-1; the D is unclear. Trimming shortened V by 0 bases and J by 5 bases, and 8 bases separated the two germline ends. Looked up from germline, CDR1 is SGDLS and CDR2 is YYNGEE. The CDR3 totals 13 residues. The CDR3 DNA reads as TGTGCCAGCAGCGTAGTTGCGGGGACTGAAGCTTTCTTT. Its protein product is CASSVVAGTEAFF.

The chain links TRBV6-6 to TRBJ1-1; tentatively, D is TRBD1 (6 bases). The germline V gene encodes CDR1 MNHNY and CDR2 SVGAGI (reference sequence). V was clipped by 8 bases and J by 7 bases, with 11 bases between them. CDR3 length: 11 residues. In DNA, the CDR3 is TGTGCCAGCTACAGGGTTGATGAAGCTTTCTTT. Its translation: CASYRVDEAFF.

The chain has TRBV6-4 and TRBJ2-7; 10 bases are a match to TRBD2. Germline values: CDR1 MRHNA, CDR2 SNTAGT. The V segment lost 6 bases and the J segment 5 bases; nucleotides outside the gene matches: 10. This CDR3 spans 15 amino acids. Here the CDR3 DNA reads TGTGCCAGCAGACTTCCCCGACTAGCGGGCCACGAGCAGTACTTC. Protein sequence: CASRLPRLAGHEQYF.

The chain recombines TRBV19 with TRBJ2-3; TRBD2 matches 7 bases. The length of the CDR3 is 16 residues. The V and J ends lost 6 bases and 6 bases, in that order; junction bases with no gene match: 15. Per the germline V gene, CDR1 is LNHDA and CDR2 is SQIVND (reference sequence). This chain's CDR3 is CASSQRSGRARDTQYF. The CDR3 region has the DNA TGTGCCAGTAGCCAAAGGTCAGGGAGGGCACGGGATACGCAGTATTTT.

For the CDR3, the DNA is TGTGCCCATCCTGTCAGGGGCTACACCTTC. Protein: CAHPVRGYTF. The chain employs TRBV10-3 and TRBJ1-2; D is undetermined. There are 10 residues in the CDR3. The V gene lost 11 bases and the J gene lost 8 bases, with 12 bases spanning the gap. Germline CDR1 and CDR2: ENHRY and SYGVKD.

The V call is TRBV18, the J call TRBJ1-2; D gene uncertain. V lost 3 bases to trimming and J lost 7 bases, with 9 bases between them. Germline CDR1 reads KGHSH; CDR2 reads LQKENI. This CDR3 contains 12 residues. Here the CDR3 reads CASSPGASGYTF. In nucleotides, the CDR3 is TGTGCCAGCTCACCCGGCGCTAGTGGCTACACCTTC. Combining the CDR3 with reference TRBV18 and TRBJ1-2 gives the whole variable domain NAGVMQNPRHLVRRRGQEARLRCSPMKGHSHVYWYRQLPEEGLKFMVYLQKENIIDESGMPKERFSAEFPKEGPSILRIQQVVRGDSAAYFCASSPGASGYTFGSGTRLTVV.

This chain uses TRBV2 with TRBJ2-3; 8 bases are a match to TRBD1. The V segment lost 8 bases and the J segment 6 bases; nucleotides outside the gene matches: 19. The CDR3 contains 17 residues. Germline CDR1 reads SNHLY; CDR2 reads FYNNEI. CDR3 DNA: TGTGCCAGCTCTAGGAGGACAGGGAGTCGGTTGGCGGATACGCAGTATTTT. Translated, it gives CASSRRTGSRLADTQYF.

The rearrangement uses TRBV7-9 and TRBJ1-1, with a tentative D call TRBD1 (5 bases). The germline V gene has CDR1 SEHNR and CDR2 FQNEAQ (reference sequence). This CDR3 is 11 amino acids long. V was clipped by 4 bases and J by 6 bases, with 6 bases between them. The CDR3 DNA follows: TGTGCCAGCAGCTCGGGGGCTGAAGCTTTCTTT. It encodes CASSSGAEAFF.

The chain recombines TRBV7-2 with TRBJ2-1, with TRBD2 identical over 8 bases. Germline V gene data show CDR1 as SGHTA and CDR2 as FQGNSA. V shed 4 bases and J 5 bases; nucleotides not matched to a gene: 19. This CDR3 spans 19 amino acids. This CDR3 is CASSSSRKAGARSDNEQFF. The CDR3 DNA is TGTGCCAGCAGCTCAAGCAGAAAAGCGGGGGCCCGCAGCGACAATGAGCAGTTCTTC.

The genes are TRBV5-1 and TRBJ2-1; TRBD2 agrees at 8 bases. Germline V lookup: CDR1 SGHRS, CDR2 YFSETQ. The CDR3 is made up of 15 amino acids. J lost 4 bases, V lost 4 bases, and 7 bases had no gene match. In DNA, the CDR3 is TGCGCCAGCAGCCCCGGGACTAGTCTTTACAATGAGCAGTTCTTC. Its protein is CASSPGTSLYNEQFF.

This chain connects TRBV5-6 to TRBJ1-5; D unresolved. V shed 4 bases and J shed 4 bases, with 9 bases lying between them. The length of the CDR3 is 13 residues. Germline V CDR1 and CDR2: SGHDT, YYEEEE. This CDR3 reads CASSPGGNQPQHF. Here the CDR3 DNA reads TGTGCCAGCAGCCCCGGCGGGAATCAGCCCCAGCATTTT.

The V call is TRBV6-5, the J call TRBJ1-5, with D tentatively TRBD1 (6 bases). Germline CDR1 is MNHEY and CDR2 is SVGAGI. The CDR3 is 15 amino acids. Trimming took off 6 bases at V and 1 base at J, with 13 bases between the two ends. CDR3: CASSPDRTSNQPQHF. For the CDR3, the DNA is TGTGCCAGCAGCCCCGACAGGACGAGCAATCAGCCCCAGCATTTT.

V is TRBV5-1 and J is TRBJ2-7, with D possibly being TRBD1 (5 bases). The length of the CDR3 is 14 residues. With 2 bases removed from V and 3 bases from J, the gap between germline ends came to 12 bases. The germline gives CDR1 SGHRS, CDR2 YFSETQ. CDR3 bases: TGCGCCAGCAGCTTTAGAAGGGGAAACTACGAGCAGTACTTC. Amino acid sequence: CASSFRRGNYEQYF.

V and J are TRBV2 and TRBJ1-5; D remains unclear. Germline V gene lookup returns CDR1 SNHLY and CDR2 FYNNEI. The CDR3 has 12 residues. V was shortened by 5 bases and J by 6 bases, with 8 bases between the two germline ends. CDR3 amino acids: CASSPPGQPQHF. The CDR3 coding sequence is TGTGCCAGCAGTCCCCCGGGTCAGCCCCAGCATTTT. Full variable domain (outside the CDR3, taken from reference TRBV2 and TRBJ1-5): EPEVTQTPSHQVTQMGQEVILRCVPISNHLYFYWYRQILGQKVEFLVSFYNNEISEKSEIFDDQFSVERPDGSNFTLKIRSTKLEDSAMYFCASSPPGQPQHFGDGTRLSIL.

This sequence joins TRBV13 and TRBJ2-6, with D possibly being TRBD2 (5 bases). This CDR3 is built from 12 residues. Between the trimmed V and J ends, which lost 8 bases and 4 bases, there was a span of 6 bases. In germline, CDR1 is PRHDT, CDR2 FYEKMQ (reference sequence). The CDR3 DNA is TGTGCCAGCGAGGGCGGGGCCAACGTCCTGACTTTC. Protein sequence: CASEGGANVLTF.

The chain recombines TRBV5-1 with TRBJ2-1; 10 nucleotides align to TRBD1. V was pared by 0 bases and J by 11 bases, with 5 bases of the junction left unmatched. Germline V lookup: CDR1 SGHRS, CDR2 YFSETQ. The CDR3 is 14 residues long. In DNA form, the CDR3 reads TGCGCCAGCAGCTTGGCGGGACAGGGGTCGAAGCAGTTCTTC. This encodes CASSLAGQGSKQFF.

The rearrangement links TRBV28 to TRBJ1-2; D might be TRBD1 (5 bases). This CDR3 is 14 amino acids long. V was trimmed by 4 bases and J by 3 bases, leaving 12 bases between them. CDR1 is MDHEN, CDR2 SYDVKM, per germline. The CDR3 DNA reads as TGTGCCAGCAGTTCGGACAAAACCGACTATGGCTACACCTTC. Its protein product is CASSSDKTDYGYTF.

The V gene is TRBV2, the J gene TRBJ1-4; 8 positions match TRBD1. This CDR3 is 13 amino acids long. Trimming cost V 9 bases and J 7 bases; bases outside gene matches: 7. Per the germline V gene, CDR1 is SNHLY and CDR2 is FYNNEI. CDR3 residues: CARRTGSPEKLFF. For the CDR3, the DNA is TGTGCCAGACGGACAGGGAGCCCTGAAAAACTGTTTTTT.

This clone was recorded a few times. The chain combines TRBV7-9 with TRBJ2-3; 9 bases are shared with TRBD1. CDR3 size: 15 residues. V shed 11 bases, J shed 10 bases, and the junction held 19 bases outside the gene matches. Looked up from germline, CDR1 is SEHNR and CDR2 is FQNEAQ (reference sequence). CDR3 nucleotides: TGTGCCGGAGCCGCGGGACAGGGACTACCACATTCGCAGTATTTT. This encodes CAGAAGQGLPHSQYF.